This T cell receptor beta chain was sequenced for a study of blood T cells in healthy people across ages. A second PCR, run for about 7 to 11 cycles, used a sample-barcoded 5' primer plus a J-beta primer mix. Researchers report that a template-switch adaptor with 12 random nucleotides tagged each cDNA molecule. Each CDR3 protein gets one entry after TCRdb re-called the 5' RACE reads with MiXCR. The sample records fewer than 2,000,000 distinct CDR3 sequences, about 39% being singletons. Study-level points and caveats: Roughly linear declines in TCR beta diversity per million T cells occurred with age. Without sorted subsets, naive and antigen-experienced compartments could not be conclusively compared.

This clonotype was detected only a few times. The target antigen is unknown. Isolation recovered at least 7 million PBMCs from every sample. The CDR3 loop spans 17 amino acids. Germline values: CDR1 SEHNR, CDR2 FQNEAQ (reference sequence). The V gene end was trimmed by 5 bases and the J gene end by 0 bases; junction bases not matched to a gene: 8. Sequenced material: blood. The rearrangement uses TRBV7-9 and TRBJ2-1, with TRBD2 matching 9 bases. The receptor was isolated from a human donor in good health. Here the CDR3 DNA reads TGTGCCAGCAGCAGACTAGCGGTGCACAGCTCCTACAATGAGCAGTTCTTC. Encoded protein: CASSRLAVHSSYNEQFF.